The 25 T cell receptor beta chains listed next were all sequenced from one sample in a study of beta chain features in type 1 diabetes. Investigators reverse transcribed all isolated RNA, so they sequenced expressed TCRB transcripts. This table comes from immunoSEQ multiplex PCR, and its TCRdb copy is limited to in-frame clones, with some not included. There are roughly 300,000 clones in the sample; approximately 8.2% occur only once, and approximately 0.44% lies in the top ten. Sequencing was done on a sample of central memory CD4+ T cells from blood. Every receptor here comes from a woman in her late teens or twenties in good health.

The rearrangement links TRBV4-1 to TRBJ1-2, with TRBD1 matching over 8 bases. V lost 0 bases, J lost 4 bases, and 4 bases stayed unmatched. In germline, CDR1 is MGHRA, CDR2 YSYEKL. The CDR3 runs 15 residues. CDR3 sequence: CASSQDRDRFYGYTF. DNA of the CDR3: TGCGCCAGCAGCCAAGATCGGGACAGGTTCTATGGCTACACCTTC.

This clone was observed a handful of times. The rearrangement links TRBV29-1 to TRBJ1-1, with D possibly being TRBD1 (6 bases). The V gene's germline CDR1 is SQVTM and CDR2 ANQGSEA. The V and J ends lost 5 bases and 1 base respectively, with 8 bases between them. There are 12 residues in the CDR3. The CDR3 DNA reads TGCAGCGTTAAACAGGGGAACACTGAAGCTTTCTTT. This gives the protein CSVKQGNTEAFF. The whole variable domain, filled in from reference TRBV29-1 and TRBJ1-1, reads SAVISQKPSRDICQRGTSLTIQCQVDSQVTMMFWYRQQPGQSLTLIATANQGSEATYESGFVIDKFPISRPNLTFSTLTVSNMSPEDSSIYLCSVKQGNTEAFFGQGTRLTVV.

This clone was counted a few times. V is TRBV5-1 and J is TRBJ2-7, with 12 nucleotides matching TRBD2. After removal of 3 bases from V and 4 bases from J, the junction contained 8 bases not matched to a gene. Germline-derived CDR1 and CDR2 are SGHRS and YFSETQ. CDR3 length equals 16 residues. The CDR3 spells CASSSDPTSGSYEQYF. In nucleotides, the CDR3 is TGCGCCAGCAGCTCAGATCCGACTAGCGGGAGTTACGAGCAGTACTTC.

CDR3 in amino acids: CASSSGRLGSDTQYF. CDR3 in DNA: TGTGCCAGCAGTAGCGGGAGGCTAGGTTCAGATACGCAGTATTTT. The V and J genes are TRBV28 and TRBJ2-3; 9 nucleotides match TRBD2. The CDR3 contains 15 residues. After removal of 5 bases from V and 4 bases from J, the junction contained 7 bases not matched to a gene. CDR1 is MDHEN, CDR2 SYDVKM, per germline.

CDR3 in amino acids: CASSQEGFSGELFF. DNA for the CDR3: TGTGCCAGCAGCCAAGAAGGTTTTTCCGGGGAGCTGTTTTTT. The J gene is TRBJ2-2, the V gene TRBV4-2; no clear D gene. V shed 0 bases and J shed 6 bases, with 8 bases lying between them. The CDR3 runs to 14 residues. Germline CDR1 reads LGHNA; CDR2 reads YNFKEQ.

This clone was observed a few times. The J gene is TRBJ2-3, the V gene TRBV28, with D hard to call. Per the germline V gene, CDR1 is MDHEN and CDR2 is SYDVKM. Trimming took off 3 bases at V and 8 bases at J, with 15 bases between the two ends. This CDR3 has 14 amino acids. CDR3: CASSFDLSVGTQYF. Here the CDR3 DNA reads TGTGCCAGCAGTTTCGACCTGTCAGTTGGTACGCAGTATTTT.

V gene TRBV20-1 combines with J gene TRBJ1-6; maybe TRBD1 (5 bases). The CDR3 length is 11 residues. V was shortened by 1 base and J by 10 bases, with 5 bases between the two germline ends. CDR1 and CDR2 from the germline V gene are DFQATT and SNEGSKA (reference sequence). The CDR3 sequence: CSARGGSPLHF. CDR3 sequence (DNA): TGCAGTGCTAGAGGGGGGTCACCCCTCCACTTT.

The chain combines TRBV7-2 with TRBJ1-5; 7 nucleotides match TRBD1. In germline, CDR1 is SGHTA, CDR2 FQGNSA. Trimming took 4 bases from V and 4 from J; bases not matched to a gene: 4. The CDR3 spans 14 residues. The CDR3 loop reads CASSSTGTNQPQHF. In DNA, the CDR3 is TGTGCCAGCAGCTCGACAGGGACTAATCAGCCCCAGCATTTT.

This clone was detected ten times or more. The chain is built from TRBV29-1 and TRBJ2-1, with 10 bases matching TRBD2. V trimming: 7 bases; J trimming: 2 bases; junction bases outside the gene matches: 5. The CDR3 spans 14 residues. Germline V CDR1 and CDR2: SQVTM, ANQGSEA. CDR3 sequence reads: CSALLAGAYNEQFF. In DNA form, the CDR3 reads TGCAGCGCCCTCCTAGCGGGGGCCTACAATGAGCAGTTCTTC.

This clone was counted between two and nine times. This rearrangement joins TRBV9 to TRBJ1-4, with 8 nucleotides matching TRBD1. Trimming cost V 1 base and J 7 bases; bases outside gene matches: 6. Germline V gene data show CDR1 as SGDLS and CDR2 as YYNGEE. The CDR3 loop spans 15 amino acids. CDR3 sequence (DNA): TGTGCCAGCAGCGTATACCAGGGGGCTGGTGAAAAACTGTTTTTT. This codes for CASSVYQGAGEKLFF.

The gene calls are TRBV6-5 and TRBJ1-5, with unresolved D. Germline V gene lookup returns CDR1 MNHEY and CDR2 SVGAGI. The CDR3 totals 13 residues. Deletions cut 5 bases from V and 4 bases from J, with 9 bases between. This chain's CDR3 is CASSRTSNQPQHF. Here the CDR3 DNA reads TGTGCCAGCAGTAGGACGAGTAATCAGCCCCAGCATTTT.

The chain carries TRBV9 and TRBJ2-5, with 8 bases that match TRBD2. Per the germline V gene, CDR1 is SGDLS and CDR2 is YYNGEE. V gave up 4 bases and J gave up 5 bases; unmatched junction bases: 10. CDR3 length: 15 amino acids. The CDR3 DNA reads TGTGCCAGCAGCCCCCTAGGTAGCGGGATGGAGACCCAGTACTTC. It specifies CASSPLGSGMETQYF.

The chain has TRBV5-1 and TRBJ2-7, with 9 bases aligning to TRBD1. Germline CDR1 is SGHRS and CDR2 is YFSETQ. CDR3 length: 16 amino acids. V was pared by 4 bases and J by 5 bases, with 13 bases of the junction left unmatched. CDR3 protein: CASSRSFGQGSNEQYF. CDR3 bases: TGCGCCAGCAGCAGGAGTTTCGGACAGGGGTCCAACGAGCAGTACTTC.

In its sample, this clone was seen a few times. This chain links TRBV7-2 with TRBJ2-5; D is unresolved. The germline V gene encodes CDR1 SGHTA and CDR2 FQGNSA. Trimming removed 0 bases from V and 5 bases from J, with 16 bases in between. This CDR3 is built from 16 residues. The CDR3 loop reads CASSLARASARETQYF. The CDR3 DNA sequence: TGTGCCAGCAGCTTAGCCCGGGCCTCGGCAAGGGAGACCCAGTACTTC. Full variable domain (rest looked up from reference TRBV7-2 and TRBJ2-5): GAGVSQSPSNKVTEKGKDVELRCDPISGHTALYWYRQSLGQGLEFLIYFQGNSAPDKSGLPSDRFSAERTGGSVSTLTIQRTQQEDSAVYLCASSLARASARETQYFGPGTRLLVL.

The CDR3 nucleotides are TGTGCCAGCAGTGACCGGGAGCAGTACTTC. This sequence encodes CASSDREQYF. The genes are TRBV6-1 and TRBJ2-7; D is unresolved. The CDR3 sequence is 10 residues long. Germline assignment: CDR1 MNHNS and CDR2 SASEGT. V gave up 3 bases and J gave up 7 bases, with 4 bases separating them.

Of note for this clone: One end of the junction is discordant with germline, which a read error may explain. The V and J genes are TRBV29-1 and TRBJ2-1; TRBD2 aligns across 8 bases. Germline CDR1 is SQVTM and CDR2 is ANQGSEA. The CDR3 is 12 residues long. The CDR3 reads CSVTLGTRLVLF. The CDR3, as DNA: TGCAGCGTGACCCTCGGGACTAGGTTGGTCCTCTTC.

This clone was detected a few times. The chain couples TRBV2 to TRBJ1-2; D is unclear. CDR1 is SNHLY, CDR2 FYNNEI, per germline. Trimming pared 5 bases from V and 2 bases from J, leaving 9 bases between. The length of the CDR3 is 13 residues. This chain's CDR3 is CASSPARNYGYTF. The CDR3 DNA reads as TGTGCCAGCAGTCCTGCAAGAAACTATGGCTACACCTTC. Using reference TRBV2 and TRBJ1-2 for the parts outside the CDR3, the full variable domain is EPEVTQTPSHQVTQMGQEVILRCVPISNHLYFYWYRQILGQKVEFLVSFYNNEISEKSEIFDDQFSVERPDGSNFTLKIRSTKLEDSAMYFCASSPARNYGYTFGSGTRLTVV.

This clone was recorded a few times. The rearrangement joins TRBV7-9 to TRBJ1-1; maybe TRBD1 (6 bases). Germline-derived CDR1 and CDR2 are SEHNR and FQNEAQ (reference sequence). The CDR3 consists of 13 residues. Between the trimmed V and J ends, which lost 6 bases and 1 base, there was a span of 9 bases. The CDR3 here is CASRTQGNTEAFF. CDR3 DNA: TGTGCCAGCAGAACACAGGGGAACACTGAAGCTTTCTTT.

This chain uses TRBV6-6 with TRBJ2-1; 8 nucleotides match TRBD2. CDR3 length equals 16 residues. With V trimmed by 7 bases and J by 7 bases, 15 bases remained unmatched. The germline V gene encodes CDR1 MNHNY and CDR2 SVGAGI (reference sequence). The CDR3 region has the DNA TGTGCCAGCAATGGAGGTGGCGGGACTAGACGGAATGAGCAGTTCTTC. Its protein product is CASNGGGGTRRNEQFF.

V and J are TRBV9 and TRBJ2-7, with D possibly matching TRBD2 (6 bases). The germline V gene has CDR1 SGDLS and CDR2 YYNGEE. The CDR3 is 14 residues long. The V end was cut by 4 bases, the J end by 6 bases, with 17 bases between. For the CDR3, the DNA is TGTGCCAGCAGCCCGACTAGTAAAGTTGTCGAGCAGTACTTC. It codes for CASSPTSKVVEQYF.

The V gene is TRBV18, the J gene TRBJ2-1; D perhaps matches TRBD1 (5 bases). This CDR3 region has 15 residues. Germline V lookup: CDR1 KGHSH, CDR2 LQKENI. The V gene lost 2 bases and the J gene lost 1 base, with 9 bases spanning the gap. The CDR3 sequence: CASSPIDRSYNEQFF. CDR3 bases: TGTGCCAGCTCACCAATCGACAGATCCTACAATGAGCAGTTCTTC.

The CDR3 DNA sequence: TGTGCCAGCAGCTTAAGCTCAGGAGCTTTAAACATTCAGTACTTC. It specifies CASSLSSGALNIQYF. The chain combines TRBV7-9 with TRBJ2-4; unclear D gene. CDR3 length: 15 residues. Trimming removed 2 bases at V and 6 bases at J, with 14 bases between. Germline V gene sequence: CDR1 SEHNR, CDR2 FQNEAQ (reference sequence).

The V call is TRBV7-3, the J call TRBJ1-1; 7 bases map to TRBD1. The CDR3 loop spans 16 amino acids. After removal of 0 bases from V and 1 base from J, the junction contained 5 bases not matched to a gene. Germline V gives CDR1 SGHTA, CDR2 FQGTGA. The CDR3 nucleotides are TGTGCCAGCAGCTTAACAGGGGGCGCCGGGAACACTGAAGCTTTCTTT. Translation gives CASSLTGGAGNTEAFF.

V and J are TRBV4-3 and TRBJ1-1; D uncertain. V lost 0 bases to trimming and J lost 7 bases, with 9 bases between them. Germline-derived CDR1 and CDR2 are LGHNA and YSLEER. The CDR3 is 13 amino acids. The CDR3, as DNA: TGCGCCAGCAGCCAAGAATTGCAGTATGAAGCTTTCTTT. Translation gives CASSQELQYEAFF.

The chain joins TRBV9 to TRBJ2-3; D perhaps matches TRBD2 (6 bases). Germline assignment: CDR1 SGDLS and CDR2 YYNGEE. The CDR3 has 15 amino acids. Trimming shortened V by 3 bases and J by 1 base, and 12 bases separated the two germline ends. Here the CDR3 reads CASSALTRGTDTQYF. CDR3 DNA sequence: TGTGCCAGCAGCGCCCTGACTAGGGGCACAGATACGCAGTATTTT. Full variable domain (remainder filled in from reference TRBV9 and TRBJ2-3): DSGVTQTPKHLITATGQRVTLRCSPRSGDLSVYWYQQSLDQGLQFLIQYYNGEERAKGNILERFSAQQFPDLHSELNLSSLELGDSALYFCASSALTRGTDTQYFGPGTRLTVL.